This TCR beta chain originates from a study of regulatory T cells in long-lasting Graves disease. Study-level results: Patients with persistent Graves' had lower TCR diversity than newly diagnosed patients. Patients with persistent disease showed a bias toward TRBV28, TRBJ1-2 and TRBJ2-5.

Building of the TCR beta libraries involved iRepertoire HTBI primers and Arm-PCR of CDR3 regions. In the original workflow: Across the samples, identification revealed 55 to 75 TRBV and 14 TRBJ segments. TCRdb recomputed calls from the multiplex PCR reads with MiXCR, one row per CDR3 protein. None of the V and J calls come from the authors' own analysis; TCRdb made them. Of 680,000 or so distinct CDR3 sequences in the sample, 16% were seen once. The CDR3 has 11 amino acids. Trimming left V 5 bases short and J 7 bases short, with 8 bases between. The V gene's germline CDR1 is SNHLY and CDR2 FYNNEI. Indicated time point: newly diagnosed GD, antithyroid drugs for less than 3 months. PBMCs provided the RNA from which the TCR library was made. This clonotype was counted many times. Antigen: not known. These data were also reused for a study on T cells in Graves' hyperthyroidism and ophthalmopathy. As reported in that work: Blood also held most thyroid clonotypes expanded beyond 0.001.

The sample here was peripheral blood mononuclear cells (PBMCs), taken at new diagnosis, from a patient treated with antithyroid drugs. This receptor was taken from a woman aged 25 to 39 with Graves disease. The chain uses TRBV2 and TRBJ1-1, with D unclear. CDR3 region: CASSIGVEAFF. The CDR3 DNA is TGTGCCAGCAGTATCGGGGTTGAAGCTTTCTTT.